This T cell receptor (beta chain) originates from a study of T cells in Graves' hyperthyroidism and ophthalmopathy. Study information: Peripheral blood was collected at initial diagnosis, before any treatment.

Patients counted as stable if ophthalmopathy did not develop within 18 months. Each diagnosis was grounded in clinical symptoms, serum thyroxine and TRAb, thyroid ultrasound, and orbital computed tomography. V gave up 2 bases and J gave up 6 bases, with 16 bases separating them. Germline CDR1 and CDR2: MRHNA and SNTAGT. The CDR3 runs to 16 residues. TCR beta CDR3 regions were amplified from RNA. In the first-round RT-PCR of the TCR CDR3, the HTBI primer set was used. A single record per CDR3 protein comes from TCRdb applying MiXCR to the multiplex PCR reads. The sample has about 520,000 distinct CDR3 sequences; about 20% are singletons.

The receptor comes from a man aged 18-30 years with Graves' hyperthyroidism. Sequenced sample: blood. The chain uses TRBV6-4 and TRBJ1-4; D is possibly TRBD1 (6 bases). The CDR3 DNA reads TGTGCCAGCAGTGACGTGGGGTGGGGGGCATATGAAAAACTGTTTTTT. Translated: CASSDVGWGAYEKLFF.